These T cell receptor beta chains were read from a single sample in a study of blood T cell repertoires in COVID-19. Here immunoSEQ multiplex PCR was the method, and the copy in TCRdb shows in-frame clones only, minus some. The table records 300,000 to 350,000 clones, approximately 86% of them present only once. The sequenced sample was PBMCs or T cells enriched from blood (not recorded which). All receptors derive from a woman in her 40s with acute COVID-19. Each CDR3 is given with its conserved first and last residue. The D gene is left open where the match is weak. Some rows have no size entry. The others give once, few or many, or a class for an expanded clone.

TRBV27,TRBD1,15,once,TRBJ1-2,CASSRIRDSNYGYTF,TGTGCCAGCAGTAGAATCCGGGACAGTAACTATGGCTACACCTTC
TRBV14,TRBD1,16,-,TRBJ2-1,CASSSRTGDTYNEQFF,TGTGCCAGCAGCTCTCGAACAGGGGATACCTACAATGAGCAGTTCTTC
TRBV15,-,13,-,TRBJ1-2,CATSRPGNYGYTF,TGTGCCACCAGCAGACCAGGGAACTATGGCTACACCTTC
TRBV9,-,14,few,TRBJ2-3,CASSVAGVTDTQYF,TGTGCCAGCAGCGTAGCTGGAGTCACAGATACGCAGTATTTT
TRBV28,-,12,-,TRBJ1-1,CATQYRATEAFF,TGTGCCACCCAATACAGGGCCACTGAAGCTTTCTTT
TRBV7-2,TRBD1,17,-,TRBJ2-6,CASSQRGTGSGANVLTF,TGTGCCAGCAGCCAGCGTGGGACAGGGTCTGGGGCCAACGTCCTGACTTTC
TRBV19,TRBD1,20,-,TRBJ1-5,CASSIVGYYGTGGTNQPQHF,TGTGCCAGTAGTATCGTGGGATATTACGGGACAGGGGGGACCAATCAGCCCCAGCATTTT
TRBV7-9,-,14,-,TRBJ2-1,CASSHPAGPNEQFF,TGTGCCAGCAGCCACCCGGCGGGCCCCAATGAGCAGTTCTTC
TRBV27,TRBD1,15,-,TRBJ1-6,CASSLGDRINSPLHF,TGTGCCAGCAGTTTGGGGGACAGGATTAATTCACCCCTCCACTTT
TRBV7-3,TRBD1,15,-,TRBJ1-5,CASSPQGRNNQPQHF,TGTGCCAGCAGCCCACAGGGGAGGAATAATCAGCCCCAGCATTTT
TRBV5-1,-,17,-,TRBJ2-2,CASSSEVWGRSTGELFF,TGCGCCAGCAGCTCGGAGGTCTGGGGGCGAAGCACCGGGGAGCTGTTTTTT
TRBV5-1,TRBD1,14,-,TRBJ1-2,CASSAAPGGYGYTF,TGCGCCAGCAGCGCCGCCCCAGGGGGCTATGGCTACACCTTC